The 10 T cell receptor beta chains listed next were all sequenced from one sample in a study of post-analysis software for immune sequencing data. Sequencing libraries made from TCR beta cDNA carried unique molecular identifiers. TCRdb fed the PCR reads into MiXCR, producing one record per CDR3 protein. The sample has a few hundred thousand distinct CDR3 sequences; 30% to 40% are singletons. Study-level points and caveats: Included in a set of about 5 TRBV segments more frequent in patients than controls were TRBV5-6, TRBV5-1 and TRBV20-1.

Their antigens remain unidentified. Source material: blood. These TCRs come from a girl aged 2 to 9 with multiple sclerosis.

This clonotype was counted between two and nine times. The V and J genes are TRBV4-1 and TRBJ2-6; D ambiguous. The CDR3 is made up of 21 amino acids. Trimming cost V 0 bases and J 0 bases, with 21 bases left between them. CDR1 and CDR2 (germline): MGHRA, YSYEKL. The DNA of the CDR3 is TGCGCCAGCAGCCAAGATACCGAGTTGAGCCAGTTTTACTCTGGGGCCAACGTCCTGACTTTC. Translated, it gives CASSQDTELSQFYSGANVLTF.

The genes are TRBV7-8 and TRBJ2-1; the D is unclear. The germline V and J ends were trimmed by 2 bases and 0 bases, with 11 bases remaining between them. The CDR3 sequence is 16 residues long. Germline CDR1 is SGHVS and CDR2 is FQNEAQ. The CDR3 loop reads CASSLLQVSSYNEQFF. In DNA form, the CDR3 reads TGTGCCAGCAGCTTACTTCAGGTTAGCTCCTACAATGAGCAGTTCTTC.

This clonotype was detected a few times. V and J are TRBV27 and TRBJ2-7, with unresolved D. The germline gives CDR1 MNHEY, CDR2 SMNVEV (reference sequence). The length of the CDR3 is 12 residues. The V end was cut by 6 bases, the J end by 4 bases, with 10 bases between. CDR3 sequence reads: CASRSTRYEQYF. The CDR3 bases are TGTGCCAGCAGGTCGACCCGATACGAGCAGTACTTC.

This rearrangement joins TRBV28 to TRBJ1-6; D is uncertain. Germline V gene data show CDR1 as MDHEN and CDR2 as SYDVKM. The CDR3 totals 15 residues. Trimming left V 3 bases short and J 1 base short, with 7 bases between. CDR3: CASSFPRSYNSPLHF. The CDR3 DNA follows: TGTGCCAGCAGTTTCCCCAGGTCCTATAATTCACCCCTCCACTTT. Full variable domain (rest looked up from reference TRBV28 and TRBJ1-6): DVKVTQSSRYLVKRTGEKVFLECVQDMDHENMFWYRQDPGLGLRLIYFSYDVKMKEKGDIPEGYSVSREKKERFSLILESASTNQTSMYLCASSFPRSYNSPLHFGNGTRLTVT.

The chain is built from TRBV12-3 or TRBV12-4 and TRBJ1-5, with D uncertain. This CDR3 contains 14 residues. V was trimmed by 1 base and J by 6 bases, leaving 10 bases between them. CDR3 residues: CASSLGIGIQPQHF. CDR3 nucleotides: TGTGCCAGCAGTTTAGGTATAGGGATTCAGCCCCAGCATTTT.

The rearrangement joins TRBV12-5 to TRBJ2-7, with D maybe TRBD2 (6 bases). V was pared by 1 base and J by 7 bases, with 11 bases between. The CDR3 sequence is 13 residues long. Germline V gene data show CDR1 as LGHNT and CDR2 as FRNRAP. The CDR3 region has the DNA TGTGCTAGTGGTTTGGGCCTAGCGCGAGAGCAGTACTTC. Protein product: CASGLGLAREQYF.

CDR3 protein: CASRASGEATGQYF. The CDR3 DNA is TGTGCCAGCAGGGCTAGCGGCGAGGCTACGGGGCAGTACTTC. The genes are TRBV6-5 and TRBJ2-7, with TRBD2 identical over 7 bases. Germline loops: CDR1 MNHEY, CDR2 SVGAGI. The CDR3 sequence is 14 residues long. V lost 6 bases, J lost 9 bases, and 14 bases stayed unmatched.

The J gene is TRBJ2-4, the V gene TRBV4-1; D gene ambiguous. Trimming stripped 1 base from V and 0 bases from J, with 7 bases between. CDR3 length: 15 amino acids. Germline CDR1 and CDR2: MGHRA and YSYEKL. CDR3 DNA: TGCGCCAGCAGCCAAGTCGAGGAAGCCAAAAACATTCAGTACTTC. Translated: CASSQVEEAKNIQYF.

The CDR3 spells CASSSDHRGRYTF. Here the CDR3 DNA reads TGTGCCAGCAGCTCGGACCACAGGGGACGCTACACCTTC. The chain is built from TRBV7-2 and TRBJ1-2, with TRBD1 matching 7 bases. The length of the CDR3 is 13 residues. In germline, CDR1 is SGHTA, CDR2 FQGNSA. V trimming: 4 bases; J trimming: 9 bases; junction bases outside the gene matches: 8.

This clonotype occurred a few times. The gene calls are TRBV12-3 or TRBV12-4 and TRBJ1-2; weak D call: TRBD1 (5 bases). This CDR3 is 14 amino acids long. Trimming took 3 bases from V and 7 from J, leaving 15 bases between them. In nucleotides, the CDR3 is TGTGCCAGCAGTTTTTGGCAGGGCCGGGGTGGCTACACCTTC. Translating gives CASSFWQGRGGYTF.